This TCR beta chain came from a study of human T cells and chemical hapten exposure. For the study at large: Small volume differences among pooled libraries mainly caused per-sample TCR yield variation. Whole-study findings and limits: Sensitization with DPC brought no change to TCRs above 1 in 1000 in frequency.

The V gene lost 0 bases and the J gene lost 5 bases, with 9 bases spanning the gap. CDR1 is SGDLS and CDR2 is YYNGEE in the germline V gene. There are 14 residues in the CDR3. Time point in this sample: healthy volunteer bleed at 2 weeks. From whole blood left unfractionated, total RNA was extracted. Library construction involved attaching unique molecular identifiers to individual cDNA molecules, which allowed quantitative, reproducible TCR counting. In the original analysis: The number of TCRs in each sample had a median of approximately 90,000 and spanned roughly 20,000 to 750,000. TCRdb re-called the RACE reads through MiXCR, storing one row per CDR3 protein. TCRdb, not the authors, supplied the V and J calls. The repertoire holds around 130,000 distinct CDR3 sequences, with approximately 9.5% as singletons. A remark on this clonotype: The target antigen is unknown.

The clonotype originates from a male donor in good health. Some clones in this sample may be carry-over from other donors' samples. V gene TRBV9 combines with J gene TRBJ1-5; D unresolved. The sample comprised whole blood. The CDR3 region is CASSVEGLDQPQHF. CDR3 bases: TGTGCCAGCAGCGTAGAGGGTCTAGATCAGCCCCAGCATTTT.